This T cell receptor beta chain was recorded in a study of cytomegalovirus exposure and HLA in healthy donors. The CDR3 is 15 residues long. Germline CDR1 is MNHEY and CDR2 is SMNVEV (reference sequence). V shed 5 bases and J 3 bases; nucleotides not matched to a gene: 7. Primers included in the PCR were 60 Vbeta and 13 Jbeta primers. Sequenced by immunoSEQ multiplex PCR; TCRdb stores in-frame clones only, minus some. The sample carries 55,000 to 70,000 clones, around 80% recorded once. The chain uses TRBV27 and TRBJ1-2; 9 bases fit TRBD1. The sequenced material came from PBMCs. The sequence was collected from a male donor in good health and CMV-seronegative. CDR3 sequence: CASSARTGVHYGYTF. In DNA form, the CDR3 reads TGTGCCAGCAGTGCCCGGACAGGGGTACACTATGGCTACACCTTC.